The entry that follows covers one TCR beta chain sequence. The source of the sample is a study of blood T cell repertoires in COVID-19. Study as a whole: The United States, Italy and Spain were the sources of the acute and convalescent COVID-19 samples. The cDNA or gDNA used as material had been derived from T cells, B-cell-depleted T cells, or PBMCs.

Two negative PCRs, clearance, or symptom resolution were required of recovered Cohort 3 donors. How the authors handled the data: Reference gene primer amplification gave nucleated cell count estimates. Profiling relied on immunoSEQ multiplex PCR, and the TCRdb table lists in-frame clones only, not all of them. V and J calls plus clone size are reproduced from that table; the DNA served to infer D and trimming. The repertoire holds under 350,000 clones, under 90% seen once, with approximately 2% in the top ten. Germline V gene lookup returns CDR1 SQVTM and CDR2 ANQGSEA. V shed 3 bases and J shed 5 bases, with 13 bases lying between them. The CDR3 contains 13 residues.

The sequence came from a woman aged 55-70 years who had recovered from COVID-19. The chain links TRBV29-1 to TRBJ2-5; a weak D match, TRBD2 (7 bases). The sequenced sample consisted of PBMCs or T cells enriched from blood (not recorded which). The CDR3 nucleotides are TGCAGCGTTGATAAGGCGGGGGCGGAGACCCAGTACTTC. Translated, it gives CSVDKAGAETQYF.